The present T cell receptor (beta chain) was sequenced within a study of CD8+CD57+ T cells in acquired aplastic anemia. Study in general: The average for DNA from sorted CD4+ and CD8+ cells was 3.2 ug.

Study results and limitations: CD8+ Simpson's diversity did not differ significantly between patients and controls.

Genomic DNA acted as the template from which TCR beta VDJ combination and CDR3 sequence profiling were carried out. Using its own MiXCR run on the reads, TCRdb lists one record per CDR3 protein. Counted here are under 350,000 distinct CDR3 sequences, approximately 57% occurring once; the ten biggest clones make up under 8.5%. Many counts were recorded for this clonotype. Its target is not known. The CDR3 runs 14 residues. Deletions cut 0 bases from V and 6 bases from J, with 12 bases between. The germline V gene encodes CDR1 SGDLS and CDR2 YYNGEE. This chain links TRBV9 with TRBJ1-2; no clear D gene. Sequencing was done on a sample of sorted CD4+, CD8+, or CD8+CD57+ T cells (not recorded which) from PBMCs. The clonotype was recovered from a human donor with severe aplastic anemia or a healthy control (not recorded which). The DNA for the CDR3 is TGTGCCAGCAGCGTAGGTCAGGCCCTGGATGGCTACACCTTC. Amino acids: CASSVGQALDGYTF.